The clone carrying this TCR beta chain was recorded many times. The sample originates from a study of T cells in Graves' hyperthyroidism and ophthalmopathy. RNA transcripts yielded amplified TCR beta CDR3 regions. First-round RT-PCR with HTBI primers amplified the TCR CDR3 region. TCRdb passed the multiplex PCR reads through MiXCR, listing each CDR3 protein once. The repertoire includes approximately 640,000 distinct CDR3 sequences, about a sixth of them detected once, and around 4% sits in the top ten. The sequenced sample was blood. The receptor comes from a woman aged 25 to 39 with Graves' hyperthyroidism.

The CDR3 DNA reads as TGTGCCAGCAACCCGGGACAGACGAACACCGGGGAGCTGTTTTTT. Translating it yields CASNPGQTNTGELFF. This rearrangement joins TRBV2 to TRBJ2-2; the match to TRBD1 covers 7 bases. Unmatched junction bases numbered 5, after V lost 7 bases and J lost 0 bases. This CDR3 is 15 amino acids long. CDR1 is SNHLY, CDR2 FYNNEI, per germline.